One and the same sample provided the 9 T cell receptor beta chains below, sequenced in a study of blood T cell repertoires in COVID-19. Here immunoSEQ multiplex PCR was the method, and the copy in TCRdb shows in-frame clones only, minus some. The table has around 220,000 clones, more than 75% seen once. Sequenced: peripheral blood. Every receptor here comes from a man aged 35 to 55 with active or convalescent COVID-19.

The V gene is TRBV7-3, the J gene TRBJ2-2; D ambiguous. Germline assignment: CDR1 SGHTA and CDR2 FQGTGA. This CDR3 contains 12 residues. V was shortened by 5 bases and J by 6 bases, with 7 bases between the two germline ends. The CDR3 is CASSPVPGELFF. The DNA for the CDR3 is TGTGCCAGCAGCCCCGTTCCCGGGGAGCTGTTTTTT. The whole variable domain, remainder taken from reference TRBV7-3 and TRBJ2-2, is GAGVSQTPSNKVTEKGKYVELRCDPISGHTALYWYRQSLGQGPEFLIYFQGTGAADDSGLPNDRFFAVRPEGSVSTLKIQRTERGDSAVYLCASSPVPGELFFGEGSRLTVL.

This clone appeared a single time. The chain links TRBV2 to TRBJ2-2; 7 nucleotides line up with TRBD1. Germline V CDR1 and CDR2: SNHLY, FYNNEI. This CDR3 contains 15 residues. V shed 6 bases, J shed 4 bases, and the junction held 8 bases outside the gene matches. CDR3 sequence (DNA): TGTGCCAGCAGGACCACGGGACAGAGCACCGGGGAGCTGTTTTTT. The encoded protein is CASRTTGQSTGELFF. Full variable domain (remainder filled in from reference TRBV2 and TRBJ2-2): EPEVTQTPSHQVTQMGQEVILRCVPISNHLYFYWYRQILGQKVEFLVSFYNNEISEKSEIFDDQFSVERPDGSNFTLKIRSTKLEDSAMYFCASRTTGQSTGELFFGEGSRLTVL.

The CDR3 DNA sequence: TGTGCCAGCAGCGGAAGACAGGTCATGAACACTGAAGCTTTCTTT. Encoded protein: CASSGRQVMNTEAFF. The V and J genes are TRBV5-8 and TRBJ1-1; D is perhaps TRBD1 (6 bases). V lost 4 bases, J lost 0 bases, and 13 bases lay in between. There are 15 residues in the CDR3. The germline CDR1 and CDR2 sequences are SGHTS and YDEGEE.

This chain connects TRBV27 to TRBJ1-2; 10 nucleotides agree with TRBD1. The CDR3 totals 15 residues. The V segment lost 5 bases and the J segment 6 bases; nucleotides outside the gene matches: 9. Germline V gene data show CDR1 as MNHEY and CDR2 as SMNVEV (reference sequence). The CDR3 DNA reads TGTGCCAGCAGTCCCCGGGACAGGGGTTATGATGGCTACACCTTC. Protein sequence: CASSPRDRGYDGYTF.

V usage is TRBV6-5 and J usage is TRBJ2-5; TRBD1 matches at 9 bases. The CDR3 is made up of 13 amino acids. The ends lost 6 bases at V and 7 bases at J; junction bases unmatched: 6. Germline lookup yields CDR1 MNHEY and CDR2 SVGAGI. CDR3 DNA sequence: TGTGCCAGCAGACAGGGGGCAGAGGGGACCCAGTACTTC. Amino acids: CASRQGAEGTQYF.

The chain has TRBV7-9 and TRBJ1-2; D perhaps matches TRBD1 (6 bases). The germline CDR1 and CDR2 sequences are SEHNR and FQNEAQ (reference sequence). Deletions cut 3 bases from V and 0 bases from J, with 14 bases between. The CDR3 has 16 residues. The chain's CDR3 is CASSFPEQGANYGYTF. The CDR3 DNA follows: TGTGCCAGCAGCTTCCCCGAACAGGGAGCTAACTATGGCTACACCTTC.

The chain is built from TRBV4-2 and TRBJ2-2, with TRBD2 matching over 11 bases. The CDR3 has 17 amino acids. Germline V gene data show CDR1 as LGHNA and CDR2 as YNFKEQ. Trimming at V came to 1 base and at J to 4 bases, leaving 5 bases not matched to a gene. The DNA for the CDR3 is TGTGCCAGCAGCCAAGTATCTAGCGGGGGGCTCACCGGGGAGCTGTTTTTT. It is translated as CASSQVSSGGLTGELFF.

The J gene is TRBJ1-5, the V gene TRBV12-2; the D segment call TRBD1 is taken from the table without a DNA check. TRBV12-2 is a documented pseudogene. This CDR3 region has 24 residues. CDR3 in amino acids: CASRPQTGGVEVPGLIQSNQPQHF. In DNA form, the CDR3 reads TGTGCAAGTCGCCCTCAGACAGGGGGCGTCGAGGTTCCCGGTCTAATTCAAAGCAATCAGCCCCAGCATTTT.

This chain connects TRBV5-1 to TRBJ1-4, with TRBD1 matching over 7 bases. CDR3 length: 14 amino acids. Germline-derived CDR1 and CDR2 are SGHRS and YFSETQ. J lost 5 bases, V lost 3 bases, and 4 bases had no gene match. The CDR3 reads CASSSGTANEKLFF. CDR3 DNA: TGCGCCAGCAGCTCCGGGACAGCAAATGAAAAACTGTTTTTT.